Below, 2 T cell receptor beta chains from the same sample are listed, as sequenced in a study of blood T cell repertoires in COVID-19. The method was immunoSEQ multiplex PCR; TCRdb's version includes in-frame clones alone and lacks a portion of them. This sample has a few hundred thousand clones, with around 90% found just once. The sequenced sample was PBMCs or T cells enriched from blood (not recorded which). Receptors were obtained from a woman between 45 and 65 years old who had recovered from COVID-19.

This clone was recorded once. The genes are TRBV7-3 and TRBJ1-1, with 8 bases fitting TRBD1. Germline loops: CDR1 SGHTA, CDR2 FQGTGA. This CDR3 spans 14 amino acids. The V and J ends lost 6 bases and 1 base, in that order; junction bases with no gene match: 4. DNA of the CDR3: TGTGCCAGCAGTCAACAGGGGGAGAACACTGAAGCTTTCTTT. Amino acid sequence: CASSQQGENTEAFF. The full variable domain, in which reference TRBV7-3 and TRBJ1-1 provide the parts outside the CDR3, is GAGVSQTPSNKVTEKGKYVELRCDPISGHTALYWYRQSLGQGPEFLIYFQGTGAADDSGLPNDRFFAVRPEGSVSTLKIQRTERGDSAVYLCASSQQGENTEAFFGQGTRLTVV.

The chain links TRBV27 to TRBJ1-5, with TRBD1 as a possible D gene (5 bases). Trimming shortened V by 5 bases and J by 6 bases, and 17 bases separated the two germline ends. This CDR3 has 15 amino acids. Germline CDR1 is MNHEY and CDR2 is SMNVEV (reference sequence). CDR3 DNA: TGTGCCAGCAGTCCAATGGGCAGGGAACGTCAGCCCCAGCATTTT. It codes for CASSPMGRERQPQHF.